This TCR beta chain was retrieved from a study of OX40 agonist ivuxolimab in advanced cancers. Describing the broader study: Ivuxolimab, which targeted the costimulatory receptor OX40 (CD134), was an agonistic, fully human IgG2 monoclonal antibody. Intravenous ivuxolimab was administered to patients every 2 weeks at six dose levels: 0.01, 0.1, 0.3, 1.5, 3 and 10 mg/kg. Among the roughly 50 dose-escalation patients, around 20 had hepatocellular carcinoma, approximately 15 melanoma, 9 renal cell carcinoma and 9 head and neck cancer. A male proportion of roughly 85% and a mean age of approximately 58 years, ranging from 23 to 79, were recorded for the dose-escalation cohort. Prior anti-PD-1, anti-PD-L1 or anti-CTLA-4 therapy was permitted, and checkpoint inhibitors had been received by about 37% of dose-escalation patients. Partial responses occurred in three dose-escalation patients, of whom one had hepatocellular carcinoma and two had cutaneous melanoma. The point of sequencing TCRbeta in the periphery was to test whether ivuxolimab changed TCR sequence diversity and drove clonal T-cell expansion. The paper reports the monotherapy dose-escalation portion (N ≈ 50 patients) of the phase I ivuxolimab trial. What the authors observed across the whole study: The antigen specificity of the clonally expanded peripheral T cells was not determined. At doses from 0.1 to 3.0 mg/kg, clonal expansion was seen in both CD4+ and CD8+ blood T cells between baseline and week 6. After ivuxolimab, CD8+ T cells had more expanded clones than CD4+ T cells on average. In the 0.1-3.0 mg/kg groups, partial responders were among the patients with the lowest normalized peripheral clonal expansion, particularly in CD8+ T cells. Low levels of normalized T-cell clonal expansion were also seen in some nonresponding patients.

To sequence the TCRbeta CDR3 region, genomic DNA was isolated from the sorted cells. The immunoSEQ Assay was used to sequence the TCRbeta CDR3 regions. TCRdb re-hosts the immuneACCESS table, in-frame sequences only. Its copies lack some clones; in the studies checked, an unresolved V gene accounts for under half of them, and the cause for the rest is not known. The sample yields about 22,000 clones; 79% were counted once. Of the sample, around 13% is held by the ten largest clones. Patients with a history of autoimmune disease or receiving systemic immunosuppression were excluded from the trial. In every dose cohort, peripheral blood was drawn for TCR sequencing at baseline, cycle 4 day 1, and cycle 7 day 1. The samples were taken from a phase I, first-in-human, multicenter, open-label dose-escalation trial of ivuxolimab. Adults with locally advanced or metastatic melanoma, renal cell, hepatocellular, or head and neck squamous cell carcinoma were enrolled in the trial. Before TCR sequencing, CD4+ and CD8+ T cells were separately sorted from peripheral blood.

Trimming takes 6 bases off V and 4 bases off J; junction bases not matched to a gene: 9. The CDR3 goes from the cysteine to the phenylalanine over 15 residues. Of the read, only the CDR3 DNA is kept; its 45 bases are in frame from base 1. Looking up the germline V gene (reference sequence) yields CDR1 MNHEY and CDR2 SMNVEV. As regards this clone: The target of this receptor is not known. Per-base qualities were not stored, and no clone one base away is much larger.

The sequence derives from an adult with an advanced solid tumor such as melanoma, head and neck, liver or kidney cancer. Source: CD4+ or CD8+ T cells sorted from blood, taken in a trial of the OX40 agonist ivuxolimab. The chain links TRBV27 with TRBJ2-5, and TRBD2 aligns with 9 junction nucleotides. The CDR3: CASRPGAGGVETQYF. The bases are TGTGCCAGCAGACCTGGCGCGGGGGGGGTAGAGACCCAGTACTTC.